Described below is a single T cell receptor (beta chain) sequence and its context. The sample is drawn from a study of control samples from healthy donors and cancer patients. Generated by immunoSEQ multiplex PCR, the TCRdb table keeps only in-frame clones and is missing some. The sample carries approximately 110,000 clones, about four fifths recorded once. CDR3 length: 18 amino acids. Trimming took 2 bases from V and 8 from J; bases not matched to a gene: 16. Germline V gene data show CDR1 as SGHTA and CDR2 as FQGTGA. The chain employs TRBV7-3 and TRBJ2-2; 8 bases agree with TRBD1. The sequenced sample consisted of blood. The sequence was obtained from a woman between 50 and 59 years old in good health. CDR3 nucleotides: TGTGCCAGCAGCTTACGGCCCCAGGGGGCGATGCAGACAGGGGAGCTGTTTTTT. Residues: CASSLRPQGAMQTGELFF.